A single sample is the source of the 5 T cell receptor beta chains below, sequenced in a study of T cells in Graves' hyperthyroidism and ophthalmopathy. RNA transcripts gave rise to amplified TCR beta CDR3 regions. HTBI primers were the set used in a first-round RT-PCR of the TCR CDR3. TCRdb used MiXCR to reprocess the multiplex PCR reads, holding one entry per CDR3 protein. The sample lists roughly 520,000 distinct CDR3 sequences; around 22% were seen once. Sequencing used blood. Receptors originate from a woman aged 25 to 45 with Graves' ophthalmopathy.

This clonotype was seen ten or more times. The chain combines TRBV24-1 with TRBJ2-5; D call uncertain. V was clipped by 5 bases and J by 3 bases, with 9 bases between them. Per germline, CDR1 KGHDR and CDR2 SFDVKD. This CDR3 region has 13 residues. The CDR3 loop reads CATSGPRKETQYF. The CDR3, as DNA: TGTGCCACCAGTGGACCCAGAAAAGAGACCCAGTACTTC.

The rearrangement links TRBV12-3 or TRBV12-4 to TRBJ1-2; D is undetermined. V was cut by 5 bases and J by 4 bases, with 5 bases left in between. This CDR3 region has 11 residues. The CDR3 DNA reads as TGTGCCAGCAGTGTCCGCTATGGCTACACCTTC. It yields the protein CASSVRYGYTF.

This clonotype was seen ten or more times. The chain links TRBV6-5 to TRBJ1-1; a possible D gene is TRBD1 (5 bases). V was trimmed by 5 bases and J by 5 bases, leaving 12 bases between them. Germline CDR1 MNHEY, CDR2 SVGAGI. This CDR3 comprises 13 residues. The CDR3 loop reads CASSQQGGTEAFF. The CDR3, as DNA: TGTGCCAGCAGTCAGCAGGGAGGTACTGAAGCTTTCTTT.

This clonotype was seen repeatedly, ten times or more. V is TRBV29-1 and J is TRBJ1-1, with D perhaps matching TRBD1 (6 bases). The V and J ends lost 3 bases and 11 bases respectively, with 13 bases between them. This CDR3 is built from 11 residues. Germline V gene sequence: CDR1 SQVTM, CDR2 ANQGSEA. The CDR3 nucleotides are TGCAGCGTTGAGATCCAGGGGTGGGCTTTCTTT. This sequence encodes CSVEIQGWAFF.

The chain couples TRBV20-1 to TRBJ1-3, with 7 bases fitting TRBD1. The CDR3 is 14 residues long. CDR1 and CDR2 from the germline V gene are DFQATT and SNEGSKA (reference sequence). The ends lost 6 bases at V and 0 bases at J; junction bases unmatched: 5. CDR3 bases: TGCAGTGCCCAGGGGGACGTCTCTGGAAACACCATATATTTT. Translating gives CSAQGDVSGNTIYF.